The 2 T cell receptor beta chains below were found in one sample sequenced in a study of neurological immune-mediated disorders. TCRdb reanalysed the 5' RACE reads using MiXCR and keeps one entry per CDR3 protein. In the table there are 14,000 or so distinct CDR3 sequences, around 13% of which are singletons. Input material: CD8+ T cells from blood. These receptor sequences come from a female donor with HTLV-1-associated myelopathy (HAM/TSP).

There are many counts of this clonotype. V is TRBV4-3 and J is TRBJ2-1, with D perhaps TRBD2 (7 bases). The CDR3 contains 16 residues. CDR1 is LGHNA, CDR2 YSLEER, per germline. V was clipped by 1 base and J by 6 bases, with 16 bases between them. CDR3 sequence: CASSQATGGGGNEQFF. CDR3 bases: TGCGCCAGCAGCCAAGCCACGGGCGGGGGCGGCAATGAGCAGTTCTTC.

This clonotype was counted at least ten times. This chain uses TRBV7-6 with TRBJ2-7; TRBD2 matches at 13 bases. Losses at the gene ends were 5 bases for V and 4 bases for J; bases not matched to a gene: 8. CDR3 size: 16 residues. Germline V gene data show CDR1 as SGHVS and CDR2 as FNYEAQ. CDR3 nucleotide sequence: TGTGCCAGCAGCCCCACTAGCGGGGGGGCGTTTTACGAGCAGTACTTC. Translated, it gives CASSPTSGGAFYEQYF.